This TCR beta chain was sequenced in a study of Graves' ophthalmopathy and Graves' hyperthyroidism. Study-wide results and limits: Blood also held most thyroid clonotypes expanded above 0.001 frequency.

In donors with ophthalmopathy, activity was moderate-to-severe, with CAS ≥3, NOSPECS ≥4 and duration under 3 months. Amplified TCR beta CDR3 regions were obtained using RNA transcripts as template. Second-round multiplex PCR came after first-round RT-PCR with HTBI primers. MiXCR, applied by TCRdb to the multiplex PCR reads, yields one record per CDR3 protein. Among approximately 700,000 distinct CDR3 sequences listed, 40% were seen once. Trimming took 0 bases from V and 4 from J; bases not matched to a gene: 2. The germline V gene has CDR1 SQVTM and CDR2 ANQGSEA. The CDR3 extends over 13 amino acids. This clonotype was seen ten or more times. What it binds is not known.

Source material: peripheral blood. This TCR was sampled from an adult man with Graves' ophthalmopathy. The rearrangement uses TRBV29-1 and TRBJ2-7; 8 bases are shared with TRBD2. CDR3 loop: CSVEDSGGYEQYF. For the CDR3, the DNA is TGCAGCGTTGAAGATTCGGGGGGGTACGAGCAGTACTTC.